One and the same sample provided the 25 T cell receptor beta chains below, sequenced in a study of blood T cell repertoires in COVID-19. Here immunoSEQ multiplex PCR was the method, and the copy in TCRdb shows in-frame clones only, minus some. The sample has roughly 150,000 clones; approximately 87% are singletons. Sequenced sample: peripheral blood. The source is a man aged 80 or over with acute or convalescent COVID-19.

The rearrangement uses TRBV9 and TRBJ1-1; D gene unclear. Trimming took off 0 bases at V and 3 bases at J, with 6 bases between the two ends. The germline CDR1 and CDR2 sequences are SGDLS and YYNGEE. CDR3 size: 13 residues. The DNA for the CDR3 is TGTGCCAGCAGCGTAGCGGGATACACTGAAGCTTTCTTT. Translated, it gives CASSVAGYTEAFF.

This clone has just a few counts. This rearrangement joins TRBV4-1 to TRBJ2-7; D possibly corresponds to TRBD1 (6 bases). The V end lost 0 bases, the J end lost 5 bases, and 14 bases lay between the germline ends. This CDR3 has 15 amino acids. Germline V gives CDR1 MGHRA, CDR2 YSYEKL. This chain's CDR3 is CASSQEGYRADEQYF. CDR3 DNA sequence: TGCGCCAGCAGCCAAGAAGGGTACAGGGCGGACGAGCAGTACTTC.

The chain is built from TRBV9 and TRBJ2-3; 7 positions match TRBD2. With 2 bases clipped from V and 2 bases from J, the junction kept 11 bases outside the gene matches. The CDR3 covers 17 residues. In germline, CDR1 is SGDLS, CDR2 YYNGEE. The CDR3 sequence: CASSVPSGGGVTDTQYF. For the CDR3, the DNA is TGTGCCAGCAGCGTTCCGTCGGGGGGTGGAGTCACAGATACGCAGTATTTT.

The CDR3 region has the DNA TGTGCCAGCAGCCCGCGGTGGGGCGGGGGAGGCAATGAGCAGTTCTTC. It specifies CASSPRWGGGGNEQFF. The V gene is TRBV3-1 (or the pseudogene TRBV3-2), the J gene TRBJ2-1, with 7 bases lining up with TRBD2. With 4 bases clipped from V and 6 bases from J, the junction kept 12 bases outside the gene matches. Germline V gene data show CDR1 as LGHDT and CDR2 as YNNKEL (reference sequence). CDR3 length: 16 amino acids.

The gene calls are TRBV5-1 and TRBJ2-1; tentatively, D is TRBD2 (5 bases). The V gene lost 2 bases and the J gene lost 6 bases, with 15 bases spanning the gap. The CDR3 is 15 residues long. Per the germline V gene, CDR1 is SGHRS and CDR2 is YFSETQ. The CDR3 sequence is CASSFGLLGPNEQFF. Written as DNA, the CDR3 is TGCGCCAGCAGCTTCGGACTCCTAGGGCCCAATGAGCAGTTCTTC. Full variable domain (rest looked up from reference TRBV5-1 and TRBJ2-1): KAGVTQTPRYLIKTRGQQVTLSCSPISGHRSVSWYQQTPGQGLQFLFEYFSETQRNKGNFPGRFSGRQFSNSRSEMNVSTLELGDSALYLCASSFGLLGPNEQFFGPGTRLTVL.

This chain joins TRBV30 and TRBJ1-2; a weak D match, TRBD1 (5 bases). The CDR3 extends over 13 amino acids. Germline V lookup: CDR1 GTSNPN, CDR2 SVGIG (reference sequence). Trimming left V 8 bases short and J 8 bases short, with 21 bases between. CDR3 sequence: CANLRQLPGGYTF. CDR3 nucleotide sequence: TGTGCCAACTTACGACAGCTCCCCGGAGGCTACACCTTC. Using reference TRBV30 and TRBJ1-2 for the parts outside the CDR3, the full variable domain is SQTIHQWPATLVQPVGSPLSLECTVEGTSNPNLYWYRQAAGRGLQLLFYSVGIGQISSEVPQNLSASRPQDRQFILSSKKLLLSDSGFYLCANLRQLPGGYTFGSGTRLTVV.

This chain joins TRBV27 and TRBJ2-5, with D perhaps matching TRBD1 (5 bases). This CDR3 is 14 amino acids long. Germline V CDR1 and CDR2: MNHEY, SMNVEV (reference sequence). Trimming removed 6 bases at V and 1 base at J, with 12 bases between. CDR3 sequence (DNA): TGTGCCAGCAGAAACTCAGGGTCCCAAGAGACCCAGTACTTC. Protein sequence: CASRNSGSQETQYF.

The rearrangement uses TRBV14 and TRBJ1-2, with no clear D. V gave up 1 base and J gave up 4 bases, with 13 bases separating them. This CDR3 is 15 amino acids long. Germline V lookup: CDR1 SGHDN, CDR2 FVKESK. Here the CDR3 DNA reads TGTGCCAGCAGCCAAGTCCCCAATTGGAGCTATGGCTACACCTTC. This translates into CASSQVPNWSYGYTF.

The V gene is TRBV11-3, the J gene TRBJ2-3; possibly TRBD1 for D (5 bases). This CDR3 has 13 residues. Trimming left V 0 bases short and J 7 bases short, with 8 bases between. Germline CDR1 and CDR2: SGHNT and YENEEA. The CDR3 sequence: CASSLELGHTQYF. The CDR3 DNA sequence: TGTGCCAGCAGCTTAGAATTGGGGCATACGCAGTATTTT.

The chain is built from TRBV4-2 and TRBJ2-5; 7 bases are shared with TRBD2. The germline V gene has CDR1 LGHNA and CDR2 YNFKEQ. The CDR3 length is 14 residues. J lost 2 bases, V lost 3 bases, and 3 bases had no gene match. The CDR3 is CASSQGSGQETQYF. The CDR3 DNA follows: TGTGCCAGCAGCCAGGGTAGCGGGCAAGAGACCCAGTACTTC.

The chain employs TRBV28 and TRBJ1-1; 10 bases line up with TRBD1. CDR1 MDHEN and CDR2 SYDVKM come from the germline V gene. The CDR3 is 16 residues long. V was pared by 6 bases and J by 6 bases, with 13 bases of the junction left unmatched. The DNA of the CDR3 is TGTGCCAGCAGCCCTCTGGACAGGGGGGGACTACCTGAAGCTTTCTTT. Translating gives CASSPLDRGGLPEAFF.

The chain employs TRBV29-1 and TRBJ2-7, with 10 bases aligning to TRBD2. There are 13 residues in the CDR3. Germline loops: CDR1 SQVTM, CDR2 ANQGSEA. V lost 6 bases, J lost 4 bases, and 6 bases stayed unmatched. The CDR3 loop reads CSVTSGALYEQYF. CDR3 DNA: TGCAGCGTCACTAGCGGGGCCCTTTACGAGCAGTACTTC.

V is TRBV5-1 and J is TRBJ1-2; 10 nucleotides match TRBD1. The germline V gene encodes CDR1 SGHRS and CDR2 YFSETQ. The CDR3 runs 15 residues. The J segment lost 4 bases and the V segment lost 0 bases, leaving 3 bases of the junction unmatched. The CDR3 sequence: CASSLGDRGGYGYTF. The CDR3 coding sequence is TGCGCCAGCAGCTTGGGGGACAGGGGCGGCTATGGCTACACCTTC.

V is TRBV30 and J is TRBJ1-5, with D possibly being TRBD1 (6 bases). CDR1 is GTSNPN, CDR2 SVGIG, per germline (reference sequence). The germline V and J ends were trimmed by 0 bases and 6 bases, with 9 bases remaining between them. The CDR3 has 13 amino acids. CDR3 region: CAWSVRGGQPQHF. CDR3 DNA sequence: TGTGCCTGGAGTGTACGAGGGGGTCAGCCCCAGCATTTT. The variable domain in full, completed from reference TRBV30 and TRBJ1-5, reads SQTIHQWPATLVQPVGSPLSLECTVEGTSNPNLYWYRQAAGRGLQLLFYSVGIGQISSEVPQNLSASRPQDRQFILSSKKLLLSDSGFYLCAWSVRGGQPQHFGDGTRLSIL.

The rearrangement links TRBV13 to TRBJ2-3; D unclear. CDR1 is PRHDT, CDR2 FYEKMQ, per germline (reference sequence). The CDR3 has 14 amino acids. V was cut by 1 base and J by 2 bases, with 7 bases left in between. CDR3 loop: CASSLDRNTDTQYF. CDR3 in DNA: TGTGCCAGCAGCTTAGACAGAAACACAGATACGCAGTATTTT.

The chain employs TRBV9 and TRBJ2-5, with D maybe TRBD1 (5 bases). The germline CDR1 and CDR2 sequences are SGDLS and YYNGEE. This CDR3 has 14 amino acids. V was cut by 0 bases and J by 5 bases, with 11 bases left in between. CDR3: CASSVAPRAETQYF. The CDR3 DNA sequence: TGTGCCAGCAGCGTAGCTCCCAGGGCTGAGACCCAGTACTTC.

J is TRBJ2-7 and V is TRBV11-3; 7 bases are a match to TRBD2. After removal of 1 base from V and 0 bases from J, the junction contained 3 bases not matched to a gene. This CDR3 comprises 15 residues. Germline V lookup: CDR1 SGHNT, CDR2 YENEEA. The CDR3 nucleotides are TGTGCCAGCAGCTTAGCGGGGGGAAACTCCTACGAGCAGTACTTC. This encodes CASSLAGGNSYEQYF.

J is TRBJ2-3 and V is TRBV6-6, with 7 positions matching TRBD1. The V gene's germline CDR1 is MNHNY and CDR2 SVGAGI (reference sequence). V was clipped by 3 bases and J by 4 bases; unmatched bases: 4. CDR3 length: 14 amino acids. CDR3 bases: TGTGCCAGCAGTTATGTTCAGGGGGCAGATACGCAGTATTTT. This encodes CASSYVQGADTQYF.

This chain links TRBV29-1 with TRBJ1-2; 10 bases line up with TRBD1. The CDR3 extends over 16 amino acids. V gave up 5 bases and J gave up 7 bases; unmatched junction bases: 16. Germline lookup yields CDR1 SQVTM and CDR2 ANQGSEA. The CDR3 spells CSVYPYRDRGLSGYTF. In nucleotides, the CDR3 is TGCAGCGTTTACCCATACCGGGACAGGGGTTTGAGTGGCTACACCTTC.

This clone was found once. The chain uses TRBV7-2 and TRBJ1-6, with 7 nucleotides matching TRBD1. This CDR3 comprises 16 residues. CDR1 and CDR2 from the germline V gene are SGHTA and FQGNSA. The J segment lost 7 bases and the V segment lost 6 bases, leaving 12 bases of the junction unmatched. CDR3 DNA: TGTGCCAGCAGACAAGACAGGGCGGGGAGGAATTCACCCCTCCACTTT. It translates to CASRQDRAGRNSPLHF.

The V call is TRBV11-2, the J call TRBJ2-7; TRBD1 might be the D (5 bases). Deletions cut 1 base from V and 5 bases from J, with 6 bases between. The length of the CDR3 is 12 residues. CDR1 and CDR2 (germline): SGHAT, FQNNGV. DNA for the CDR3: TGTGCCAGCAGCTTAGGCAGGGACGAGCAGTACTTC. The encoded protein is CASSLGRDEQYF.

Only a few counts were recorded for this clone. The J gene is TRBJ2-1, the V gene TRBV18; 11 nucleotides match TRBD2. The CDR3 extends over 19 amino acids. V lost 3 bases, J lost 4 bases, and 14 bases stayed unmatched. Germline CDR1 is KGHSH and CDR2 is LQKENI. CDR3 nucleotides: TGTGCCAGCTCACCCCAGGTATTGTCTAGCGGGGGGACTTACAATGAGCAGTTCTTC. Translating gives CASSPQVLSSGGTYNEQFF.

V is TRBV28 and J is TRBJ2-2; TRBD1 matches 9 bases. V gave up 3 bases and J gave up 9 bases; unmatched junction bases: 17. CDR1 MDHEN and CDR2 SYDVKM come from the germline V gene. The CDR3 totals 18 residues. In nucleotides, the CDR3 is TGTGCCAGCAGTTTCCCGCCAGCCATCACAGGGGGCGCCCGGGAGCTGTTTTTT. Encoded protein: CASSFPPAITGGARELFF.

The chain carries TRBV2 and TRBJ2-5; perhaps TRBD2 as D (5 bases). This CDR3 has 16 amino acids. Germline loops: CDR1 SNHLY, CDR2 FYNNEI. V lost 4 bases and J lost 3, with 18 bases in between. CDR3 bases: TGTGCCAGCAGTGGGATACGAGGGATCGTTAAAGAGACCCAGTACTTC. Protein sequence: CASSGIRGIVKETQYF.

This clone has a handful of counts. V is TRBV25-1 and J is TRBJ2-2; a possible D gene is TRBD1 (5 bases). The CDR3 totals 14 residues. Trimming removed 2 bases from V and 6 bases from J, with 10 bases in between. The germline V gene has CDR1 MGHDK and CDR2 SYGVNS. The CDR3 is CASSEGAYPGELFF. The CDR3 DNA reads as TGTGCCAGCAGTGAAGGGGCGTATCCCGGGGAGCTGTTTTTT.